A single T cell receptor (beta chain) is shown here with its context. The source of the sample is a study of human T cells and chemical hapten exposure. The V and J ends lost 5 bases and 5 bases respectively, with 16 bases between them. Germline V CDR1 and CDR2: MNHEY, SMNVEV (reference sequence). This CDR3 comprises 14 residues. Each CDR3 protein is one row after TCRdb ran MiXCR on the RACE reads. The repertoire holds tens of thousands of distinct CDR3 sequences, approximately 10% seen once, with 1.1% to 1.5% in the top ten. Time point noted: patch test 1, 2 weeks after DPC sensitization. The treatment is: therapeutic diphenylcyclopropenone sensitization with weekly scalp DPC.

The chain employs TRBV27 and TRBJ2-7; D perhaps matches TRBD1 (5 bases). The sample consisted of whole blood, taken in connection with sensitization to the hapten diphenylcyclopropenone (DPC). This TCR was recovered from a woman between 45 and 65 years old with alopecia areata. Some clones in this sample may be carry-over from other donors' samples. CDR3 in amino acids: CASSPWQGVHEQYF. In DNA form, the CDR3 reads TGTGCCAGCAGTCCGTGGCAGGGTGTCCACGAGCAGTACTTC.